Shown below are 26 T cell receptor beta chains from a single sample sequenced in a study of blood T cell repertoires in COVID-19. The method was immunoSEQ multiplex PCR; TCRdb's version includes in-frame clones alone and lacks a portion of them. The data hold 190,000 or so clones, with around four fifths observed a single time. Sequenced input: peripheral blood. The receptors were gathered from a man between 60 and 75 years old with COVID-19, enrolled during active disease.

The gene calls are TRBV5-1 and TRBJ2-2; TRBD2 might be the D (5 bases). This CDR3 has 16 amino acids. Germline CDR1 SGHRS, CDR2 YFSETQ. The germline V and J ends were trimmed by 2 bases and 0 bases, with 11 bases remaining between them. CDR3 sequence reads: CASSFQPGSNTGELFF. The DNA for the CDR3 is TGCGCCAGCAGCTTTCAGCCGGGATCGAACACCGGGGAGCTGTTTTTT. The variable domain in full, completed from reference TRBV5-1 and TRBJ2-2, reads KAGVTQTPRYLIKTRGQQVTLSCSPISGHRSVSWYQQTPGQGLQFLFEYFSETQRNKGNFPGRFSGRQFSNSRSEMNVSTLELGDSALYLCASSFQPGSNTGELFFGEGSRLTVL.

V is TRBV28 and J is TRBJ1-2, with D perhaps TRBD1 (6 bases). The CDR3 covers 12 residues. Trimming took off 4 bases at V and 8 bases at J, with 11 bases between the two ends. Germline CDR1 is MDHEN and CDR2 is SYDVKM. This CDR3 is CASSSDRVGYTF. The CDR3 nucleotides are TGTGCCAGCAGTTCGGACAGAGTAGGCTACACCTTC.

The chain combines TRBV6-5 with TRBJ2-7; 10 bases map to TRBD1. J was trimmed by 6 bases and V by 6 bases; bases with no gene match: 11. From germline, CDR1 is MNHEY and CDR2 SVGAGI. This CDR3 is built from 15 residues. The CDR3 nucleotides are TGTGCCAGCAGACGTTCCTCGGGACAGGGGTTCGAGCAGTACTTC. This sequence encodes CASRRSSGQGFEQYF.

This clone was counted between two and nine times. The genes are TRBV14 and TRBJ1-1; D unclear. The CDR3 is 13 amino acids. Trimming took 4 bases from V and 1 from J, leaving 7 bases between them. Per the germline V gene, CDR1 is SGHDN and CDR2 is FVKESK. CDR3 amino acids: CASSPTANTEAFF. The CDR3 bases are TGTGCCAGCAGCCCCACAGCGAACACTGAAGCTTTCTTT.

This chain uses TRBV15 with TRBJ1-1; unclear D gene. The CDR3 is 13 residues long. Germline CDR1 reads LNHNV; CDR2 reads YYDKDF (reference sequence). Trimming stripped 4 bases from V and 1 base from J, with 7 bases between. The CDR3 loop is CATSITRNTEAFF. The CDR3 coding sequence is TGTGCCACCAGCATAACTCGGAACACTGAAGCTTTCTTT.

Here the CDR3 reads CASSLASSYNEQFF. In DNA form, the CDR3 reads TGTGCCAGCAGTTTAGCGAGCTCCTACAATGAGCAGTTCTTC. The chain recombines TRBV6-5 with TRBJ2-1; maybe TRBD2 (5 bases). Per germline, CDR1 MNHEY and CDR2 SVGAGI. The germline V and J ends were trimmed by 4 bases and 0 bases, with 7 bases remaining between them. This CDR3 is 14 amino acids long.

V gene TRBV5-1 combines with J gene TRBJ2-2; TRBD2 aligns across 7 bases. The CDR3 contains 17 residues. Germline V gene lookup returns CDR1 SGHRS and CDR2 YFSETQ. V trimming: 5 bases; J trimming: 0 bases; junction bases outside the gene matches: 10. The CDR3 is CASSQRSSGANTGELFF. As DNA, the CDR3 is TGCGCCAGCAGTCAAAGATCTAGCGGCGCGAACACCGGGGAGCTGTTTTTT.

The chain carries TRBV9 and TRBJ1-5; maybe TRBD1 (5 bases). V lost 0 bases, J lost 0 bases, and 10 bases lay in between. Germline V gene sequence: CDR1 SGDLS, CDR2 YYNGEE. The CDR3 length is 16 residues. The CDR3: CASSVGTGDSNQPQHF. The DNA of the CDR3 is TGTGCCAGCAGCGTAGGCACAGGAGATAGCAATCAGCCCCAGCATTTT.

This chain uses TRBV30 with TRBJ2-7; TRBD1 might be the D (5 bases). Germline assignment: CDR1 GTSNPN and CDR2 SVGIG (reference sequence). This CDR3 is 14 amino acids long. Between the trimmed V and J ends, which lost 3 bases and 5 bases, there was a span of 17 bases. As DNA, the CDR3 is TGTGCCTGGAGAAGGCAGGGTGAACGAGACGAGCAGTACTTC. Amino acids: CAWRRQGERDEQYF.

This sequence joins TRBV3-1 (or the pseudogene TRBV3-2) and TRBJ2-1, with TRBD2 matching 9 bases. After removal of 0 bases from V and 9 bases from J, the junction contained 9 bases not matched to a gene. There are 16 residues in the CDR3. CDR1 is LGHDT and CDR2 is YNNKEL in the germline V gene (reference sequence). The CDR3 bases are TGTGCCAGCAGCCAAGATGTGGCTAGCGGGATGTCTGAGCAGTTCTTC. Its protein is CASSQDVASGMSEQFF.

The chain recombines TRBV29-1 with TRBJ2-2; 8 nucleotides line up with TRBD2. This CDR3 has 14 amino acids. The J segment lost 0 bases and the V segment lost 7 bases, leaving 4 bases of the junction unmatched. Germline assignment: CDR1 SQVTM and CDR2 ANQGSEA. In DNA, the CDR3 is TGCAGCGCTCGGACTAGCACGAACACCGGGGAGCTGTTTTTT. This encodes CSARTSTNTGELFF.

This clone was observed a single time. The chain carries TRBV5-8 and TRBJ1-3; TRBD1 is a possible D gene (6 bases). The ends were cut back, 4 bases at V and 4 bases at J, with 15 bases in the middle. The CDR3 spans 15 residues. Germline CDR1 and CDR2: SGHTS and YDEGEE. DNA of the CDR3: TGTGCCAGCAGCAAAGTCGGGGGGCCAGGAAACACCATATATTTT. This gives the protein CASSKVGGPGNTIYF.

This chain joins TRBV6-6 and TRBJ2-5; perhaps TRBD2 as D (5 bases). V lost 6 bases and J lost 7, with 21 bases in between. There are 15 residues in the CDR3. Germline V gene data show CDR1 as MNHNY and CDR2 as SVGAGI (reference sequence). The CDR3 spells CASRPEGASFWTQYF. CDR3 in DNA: TGTGCCAGCAGGCCCGAGGGAGCCTCCTTTTGGACCCAGTACTTC.

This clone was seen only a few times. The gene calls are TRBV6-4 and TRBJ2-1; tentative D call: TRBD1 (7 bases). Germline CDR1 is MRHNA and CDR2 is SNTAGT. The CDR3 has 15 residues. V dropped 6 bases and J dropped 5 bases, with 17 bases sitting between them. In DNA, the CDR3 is TGTGCCAGCAGCGATGGCCAGGGGGGAGACAATGAGCAGTTCTTC. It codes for CASSDGQGGDNEQFF.

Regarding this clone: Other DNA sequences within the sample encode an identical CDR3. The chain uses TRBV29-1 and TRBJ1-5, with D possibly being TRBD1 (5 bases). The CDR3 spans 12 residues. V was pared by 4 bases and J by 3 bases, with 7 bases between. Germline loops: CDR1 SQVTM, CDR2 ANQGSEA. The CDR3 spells CSVGDYNQPQHF. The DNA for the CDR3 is TGCAGCGTTGGGGACTACAATCAGCCCCAGCATTTT.

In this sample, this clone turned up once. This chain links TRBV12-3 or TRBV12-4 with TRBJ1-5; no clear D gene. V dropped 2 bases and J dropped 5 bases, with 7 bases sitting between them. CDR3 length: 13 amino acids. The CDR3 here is CASSLFRDQPQHF. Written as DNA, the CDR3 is TGTGCCAGCAGTTTATTCCGGGATCAGCCCCAGCATTTT.

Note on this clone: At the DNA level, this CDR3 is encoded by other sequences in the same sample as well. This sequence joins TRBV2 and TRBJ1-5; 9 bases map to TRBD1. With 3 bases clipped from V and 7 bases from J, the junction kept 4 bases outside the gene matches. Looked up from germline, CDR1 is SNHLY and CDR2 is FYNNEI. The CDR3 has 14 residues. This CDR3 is CASSEGQGGQPQHF. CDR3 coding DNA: TGTGCCAGCAGTGAGGGACAGGGAGGGCAGCCCCAGCATTTT.

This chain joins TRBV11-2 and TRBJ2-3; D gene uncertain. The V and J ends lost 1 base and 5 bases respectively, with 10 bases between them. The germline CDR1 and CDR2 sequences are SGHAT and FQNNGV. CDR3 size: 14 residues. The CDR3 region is CASSLVEVLDTQYF. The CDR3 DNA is TGTGCCAGCAGCTTAGTTGAGGTTCTAGATACGCAGTATTTT.

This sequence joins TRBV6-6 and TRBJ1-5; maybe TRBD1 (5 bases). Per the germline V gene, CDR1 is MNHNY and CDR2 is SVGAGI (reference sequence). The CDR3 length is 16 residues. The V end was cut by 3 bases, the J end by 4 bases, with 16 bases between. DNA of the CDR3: TGTGCCAGCAGTTATCTCCAGGGATTAAGAAATCAGCCCCAGCATTTT. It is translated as CASSYLQGLRNQPQHF.

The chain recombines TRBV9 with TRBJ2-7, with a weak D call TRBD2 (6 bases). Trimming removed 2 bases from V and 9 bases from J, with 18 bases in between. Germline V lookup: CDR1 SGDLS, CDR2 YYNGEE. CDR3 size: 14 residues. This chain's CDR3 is CASSVDGTEGTQYF. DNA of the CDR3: TGTGCCAGCAGCGTTGACGGGACGGAGGGAACGCAGTACTTC.

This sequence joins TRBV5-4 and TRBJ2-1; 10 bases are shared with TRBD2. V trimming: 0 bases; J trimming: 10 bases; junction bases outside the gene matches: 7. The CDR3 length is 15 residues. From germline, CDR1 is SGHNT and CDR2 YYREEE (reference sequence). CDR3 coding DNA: TGTGCCAGCAGCTTGGCCGGGGGGACTAGCGACGAGCAGTTCTTC. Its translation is CASSLAGGTSDEQFF.

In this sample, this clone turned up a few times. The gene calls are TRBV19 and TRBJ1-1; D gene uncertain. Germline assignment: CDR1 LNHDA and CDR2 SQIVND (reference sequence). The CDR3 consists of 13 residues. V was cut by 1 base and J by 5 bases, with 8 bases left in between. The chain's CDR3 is CASSIGSGTEAFF. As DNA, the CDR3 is TGTGCCAGTAGTATAGGAAGCGGGACTGAAGCTTTCTTT.

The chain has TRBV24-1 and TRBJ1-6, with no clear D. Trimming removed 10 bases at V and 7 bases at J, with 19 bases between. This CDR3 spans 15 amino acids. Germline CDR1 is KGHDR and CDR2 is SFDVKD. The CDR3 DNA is TGTGCCACGCTTGATAGCGGAAGGGAGAATTCACCCCTCCACTTT. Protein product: CATLDSGRENSPLHF.

CDR3 sequence: CASSQNTGELFF. Written as DNA, the CDR3 is TGTGCCAGCAGTCAAAACACCGGGGAGCTGTTTTTT. The chain joins TRBV6-5 to TRBJ2-2; D uncertain. V was cut by 5 bases and J by 2 bases, with 3 bases left in between. Germline V gene sequence: CDR1 MNHEY, CDR2 SVGAGI. CDR3 length equals 12 residues.

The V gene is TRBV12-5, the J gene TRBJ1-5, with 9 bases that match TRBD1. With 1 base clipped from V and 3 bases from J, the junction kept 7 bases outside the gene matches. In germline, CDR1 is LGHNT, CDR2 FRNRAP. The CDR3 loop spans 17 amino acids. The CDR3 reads CASGLGTGAHVNQPQHF. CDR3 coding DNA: TGTGCTAGTGGTTTGGGGACAGGGGCGCACGTCAATCAGCCCCAGCATTTT.

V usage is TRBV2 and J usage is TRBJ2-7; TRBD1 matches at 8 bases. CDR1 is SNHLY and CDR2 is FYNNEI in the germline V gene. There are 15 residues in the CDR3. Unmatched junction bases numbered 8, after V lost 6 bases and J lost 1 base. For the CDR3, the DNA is TGTGCCAGCAGGGCCGGACAGGGATTTTCCTACGAGCAGTACTTC. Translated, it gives CASRAGQGFSYEQYF.